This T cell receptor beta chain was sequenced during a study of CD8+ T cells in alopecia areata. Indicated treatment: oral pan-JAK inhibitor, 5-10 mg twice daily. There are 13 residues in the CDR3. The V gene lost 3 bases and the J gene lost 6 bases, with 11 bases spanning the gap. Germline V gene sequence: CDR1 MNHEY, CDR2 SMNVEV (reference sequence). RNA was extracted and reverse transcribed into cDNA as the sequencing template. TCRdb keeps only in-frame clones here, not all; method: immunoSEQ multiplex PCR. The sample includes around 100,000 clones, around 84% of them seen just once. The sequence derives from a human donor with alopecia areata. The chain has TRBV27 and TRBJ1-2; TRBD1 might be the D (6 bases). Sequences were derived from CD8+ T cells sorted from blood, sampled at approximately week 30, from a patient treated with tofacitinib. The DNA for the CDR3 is TGTGCCAGCAGTTTGGCGGGGGCCGATGGCTACACCTTC. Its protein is CASSLAGADGYTF.